This T cell receptor beta chain comes out of a study of T cell changes during pregnancy in multiple sclerosis. Germline assignment: CDR1 SGHTA and CDR2 FQGNSA. The CDR3 extends over 15 amino acids. The V end lost 0 bases, the J end lost 3 bases, and 10 bases lay between the germline ends. Some clones are missing from TCRdb's copy, which holds only in-frame ones; the method was immunoSEQ multiplex PCR. The table has over 90,000 clones, approximately 89% seen once; the top ten hold 0.85% to 0.95%. The sequence came from a female donor with multiple sclerosis, enrolled in a pregnancy study. V gene TRBV7-2 combines with J gene TRBJ2-3, with a possible D match to TRBD2 (6 bases). The specimen comprised peripheral blood, sampled before pregnancy. The DNA of the CDR3 is TGTGCCAGCAGCTTAGCACGGAGGGGAACAGATACGCAGTATTTT. It encodes CASSLARRGTDTQYF.